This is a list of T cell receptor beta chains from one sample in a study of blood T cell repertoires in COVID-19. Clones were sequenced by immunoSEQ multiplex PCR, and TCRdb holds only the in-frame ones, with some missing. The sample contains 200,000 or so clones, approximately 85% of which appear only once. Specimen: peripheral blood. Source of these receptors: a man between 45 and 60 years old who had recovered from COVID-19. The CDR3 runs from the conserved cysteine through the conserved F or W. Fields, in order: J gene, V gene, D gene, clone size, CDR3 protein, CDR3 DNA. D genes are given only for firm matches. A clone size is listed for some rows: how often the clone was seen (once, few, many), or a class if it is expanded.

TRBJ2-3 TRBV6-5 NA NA CASRPGSRGGQYF TGTGCCAGCAGACCCGGATCCCGGGGTGGGCAGTATTTT
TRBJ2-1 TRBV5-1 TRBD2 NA CASSPRAGGGEQFF TGCGCCAGCAGCCCCAGAGCGGGAGGCGGGGAGCAGTTCTTC
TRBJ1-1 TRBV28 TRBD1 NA CASSITGGETATEAFF TGTGCCAGCAGTATAACAGGGGGCGAGACCGCCACTGAAGCTTTCTTT
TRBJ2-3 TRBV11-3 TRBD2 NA CASSLGLAGVIDTQYF TGTGCCAGCAGTCTAGGACTAGCGGGAGTGATAGATACGCAGTATTTT
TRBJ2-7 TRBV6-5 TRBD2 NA CASSYSYTSGKNEQYF TGTGCCAGCAGTTACTCGTATACTAGCGGGAAAAACGAGCAGTACTTC
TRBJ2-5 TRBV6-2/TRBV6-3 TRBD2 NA CASSPRTSGWGETQYF TGTGCCAGCAGTCCCCGGACTAGCGGATGGGGGGAGACCCAGTACTTC
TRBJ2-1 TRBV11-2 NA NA CASSWTGTRSRSYNEQFF TGTGCCAGCAGCTGGACGGGCACTAGATCAAGATCCTACAATGAGCAGTTCTTC
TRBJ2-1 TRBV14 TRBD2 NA CASSQTGLAGSEFF TGTGCCAGCAGCCAGACTGGACTAGCGGGATCGGAGTTCTTC
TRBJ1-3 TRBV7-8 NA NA CASSLQVSHSSGNTIYF TGTGCCAGCAGCTTACAAGTATCCCACAGTAGTGGAAACACCATATATTTT
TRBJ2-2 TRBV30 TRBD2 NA CAWKGLAGGTLNTGELFF TGTGCCTGGAAGGGACTAGCGGGAGGAACCTTAAACACCGGGGAGCTGTTTTTT
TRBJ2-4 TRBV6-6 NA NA CASTDLGGMAKNIQYF TGTGCCAGCACCGACTTAGGGGGTATGGCCAAAAACATTCAGTACTTC
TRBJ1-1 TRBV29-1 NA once CSTFHTEAFF TGCAGCACTTTTCACACTGAAGCTTTCTTT
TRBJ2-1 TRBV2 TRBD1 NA CASYKPGQNYNEQFF TGTGCCAGTTATAAACCGGGACAGAACTACAATGAGCAGTTCTTC
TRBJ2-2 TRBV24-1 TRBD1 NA CATSDPGQPTGELFF TGTGCCACCAGTGACCCGGGACAGCCCACCGGGGAGCTGTTTTTT
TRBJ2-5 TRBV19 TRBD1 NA CASSMTGGETQYF TGTGCCAGTAGTATGACAGGGGGCGAGACCCAGTACTTC
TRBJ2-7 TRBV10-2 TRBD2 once CASTFLVAGGNEQYF TGCGCCAGCACTTTTCTCGTAGCGGGAGGTAACGAGCAGTACTTC
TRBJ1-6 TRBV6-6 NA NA CASSYSFQGNSPLHF TGTGCCAGCAGTTACTCGTTTCAGGGCAACTCACCCCTCCACTTT
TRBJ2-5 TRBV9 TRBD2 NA CASSPIAGIQETQYF TGTGCCAGCAGCCCCATAGCGGGAATACAGGAGACCCAGTACTTC
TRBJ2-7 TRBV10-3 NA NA CAISEVDGGSYEQYF TGTGCCATCAGTGAGGTGGACGGGGGCTCCTACGAGCAGTACTTC
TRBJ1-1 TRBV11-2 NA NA CASSQRSGGTEAFF TGTGCCAGCAGCCAGCGGTCGGGAGGGACTGAAGCTTTCTTT
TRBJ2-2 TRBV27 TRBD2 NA CASSLHGLELAGELFF TGTGCCAGCAGTTTACACGGACTAGAACTGGCCGGGGAGCTGTTTTTT
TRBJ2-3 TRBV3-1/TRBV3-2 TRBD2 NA CASSPQSGTITDTQYF TGTGCCAGCAGCCCCCAATCCGGGACTATCACAGATACGCAGTATTTT
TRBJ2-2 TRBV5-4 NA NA CASSLARRASTGELFF TGTGCCAGCAGCTTGGCCAGGCGGGCGAGCACCGGGGAGCTGTTTTTT